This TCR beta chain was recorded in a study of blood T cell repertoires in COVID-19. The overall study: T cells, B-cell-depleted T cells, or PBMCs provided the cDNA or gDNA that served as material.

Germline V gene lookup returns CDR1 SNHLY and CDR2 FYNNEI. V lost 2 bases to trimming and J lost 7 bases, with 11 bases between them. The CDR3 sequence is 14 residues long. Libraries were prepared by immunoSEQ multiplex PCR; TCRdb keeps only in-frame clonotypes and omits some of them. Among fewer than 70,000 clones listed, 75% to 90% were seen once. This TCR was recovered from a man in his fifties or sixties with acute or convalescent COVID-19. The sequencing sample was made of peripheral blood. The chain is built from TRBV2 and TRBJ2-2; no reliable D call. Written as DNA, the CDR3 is TGTGCCAGCAGTGAACAGGCCCTCCACGGGGAGCTGTTTTTT. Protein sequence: CASSEQALHGELFF. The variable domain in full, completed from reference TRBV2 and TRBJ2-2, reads EPEVTQTPSHQVTQMGQEVILRCVPISNHLYFYWYRQILGQKVEFLVSFYNNEISEKSEIFDDQFSVERPDGSNFTLKIRSTKLEDSAMYFCASSEQALHGELFFGEGSRLTVL.